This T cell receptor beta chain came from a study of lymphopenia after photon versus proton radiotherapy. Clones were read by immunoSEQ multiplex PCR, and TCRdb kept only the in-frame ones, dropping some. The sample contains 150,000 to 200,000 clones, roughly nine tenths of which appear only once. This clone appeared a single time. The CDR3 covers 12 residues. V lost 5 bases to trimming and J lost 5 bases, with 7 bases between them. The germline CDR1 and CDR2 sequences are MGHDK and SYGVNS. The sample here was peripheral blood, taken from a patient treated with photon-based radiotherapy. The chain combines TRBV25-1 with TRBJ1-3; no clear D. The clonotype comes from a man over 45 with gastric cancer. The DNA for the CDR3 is TGTGCCAGCAGTAACGGAAGAAACACCATATATTTT. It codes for CASSNGRNTIYF.